One and the same sample provided the 24 T cell receptor beta chains below, sequenced in a study of T cells after somatic rescue of genetic block (dated by TCRdb to the early 2020s). Library generation was performed with the immunoSEQ multiplex PCR assay. TCRdb re-hosts the immuneACCESS table, in-frame sequences only. Its copies lack some clones; in the studies checked, an unresolved V gene accounts for under half of them, and the cause for the rest is not known. This sample is represented by around 100,000 clones; 90% to 95% of them were singletons. The ten largest clones represent approximately 1.5% of the sample. Source material: peripheral blood mononuclear cells (PBMCs). The origin of the receptors is a woman aged 18-29 years.

This sequence joins TRBV2 and TRBJ2-7; D perhaps matches TRBD1 (5 bases). Deletions cut 8 bases from V and 4 bases from J, with 12 bases between. Germline CDR1 SNHLY, CDR2 FYNNEI. The length of the CDR3 is 12 residues. CDR3 nucleotide sequence: TGTGCCAGCGCTATAACAGGATACGAGCAGTACTTC. It translates to CASAITGYEQYF.

This chain joins TRBV5-4 and TRBJ2-6; 9 bases line up with TRBD1. This CDR3 has 18 amino acids. V trimming: 0 bases; J trimming: 7 bases; junction bases outside the gene matches: 11. Germline V gives CDR1 SGHNT, CDR2 YYREEE (reference sequence). CDR3 nucleotide sequence: TGTGCCAGCAGCTTGGGTGGGACAGGGTTCATCGGCGCCAACGTCCTGACTTTC. This gives the protein CASSLGGTGFIGANVLTF.

The chain is built from TRBV14 and TRBJ2-7, with 9 bases matching TRBD1. V gave up 6 bases and J gave up 0 bases; unmatched junction bases: 9. The CDR3 length is 16 residues. Germline V CDR1 and CDR2: SGHDN, FVKESK. The CDR3 bases are TGTGCCAGCAGTCTGAGTGGGACAGGGAGCTCCTACGAGCAGTACTTC. Protein: CASSLSGTGSSYEQYF.

DNA for the CDR3: TGCAGCGTTGGGACAGGGGGCTACGAGCAGTACTTC. It encodes CSVGTGGYEQYF. The V and J genes are TRBV29-1 and TRBJ2-7, with TRBD1 matching 10 bases. CDR3 size: 12 residues. Germline V CDR1 and CDR2: SQVTM, ANQGSEA. V shed 4 bases, J shed 3 bases, and the junction held 0 bases outside the gene matches.

This clone is a singleton in its sample. The CDR3 DNA follows: TGTGCCAGCAGTATGGGGACAGGCCCTAATGAAAAACTGTTTTTT. Residues: CASSMGTGPNEKLFF. The chain has TRBV6-5 and TRBJ1-4; 8 bases match TRBD1. The junction had 5 bases not matched to a gene; V was cut back by 5 bases and J by 3 bases. This CDR3 comprises 15 residues. The germline V gene encodes CDR1 MNHEY and CDR2 SVGAGI.

The rearrangement links TRBV7-9 to TRBJ2-1; TRBD1 agrees at 7 bases. In germline, CDR1 is SEHNR, CDR2 FQNEAQ (reference sequence). CDR3 size: 14 residues. V was pared by 0 bases and J by 5 bases, with 1 base of the junction left unmatched. This chain's CDR3 is CASSLAGQHNEQFF. CDR3 DNA: TGTGCCAGCAGCTTAGCGGGACAGCACAATGAGCAGTTCTTC.

This chain connects TRBV28 to TRBJ2-5, with D perhaps given as TRBD1 or TRBD2 (6 bases each). From germline, CDR1 is MDHEN and CDR2 SYDVKM. The CDR3 runs 14 residues. V was shortened by 6 bases and J by 5 bases, with 16 bases between the two germline ends. The CDR3 region is CASSPGGRWETQYF. The DNA for the CDR3 is TGTGCCAGCAGCCCCGGGGGCAGGTGGGAGACCCAGTACTTC.

The CDR3 region is CASSQVVQEPLHF. The CDR3 region has the DNA TGCGCCAGCAGCCAAGTGGTTCAGGAACCCCTCCACTTT. The chain uses TRBV4-3 and TRBJ1-6, with unresolved D. This CDR3 has 13 residues. The V and J ends lost 1 base and 12 bases respectively, with 10 bases between them. Germline V gene data show CDR1 as LGHNA and CDR2 as YSLEER.

This rearrangement joins TRBV5-1 to TRBJ2-7, with TRBD2 identical over 8 bases. The junction had 11 bases not matched to a gene; V was cut back by 4 bases and J by 5 bases. CDR3 size: 15 residues. Germline CDR1 reads SGHRS; CDR2 reads YFSETQ. The CDR3, as DNA: TGCGCCAGCAGCCCCCGGGGGGGCGAGGTTCACGAGCAGTACTTC. Residues: CASSPRGGEVHEQYF.

V usage is TRBV7-2 and J usage is TRBJ2-3; D not resolved. V was clipped by 0 bases and J by 0 bases, with 7 bases between them. The CDR3 runs 15 residues. CDR1 SGHTA and CDR2 FQGNSA come from the germline V gene. The CDR3 nucleotides are TGTGCCAGCAGCTTAGCGCGAGACAGCACAGATACGCAGTATTTT. This codes for CASSLARDSTDTQYF.

This clone was counted between two and nine times. V is TRBV5-8 and J is TRBJ2-3; 9 bases align to TRBD1. CDR3 size: 15 residues. V trimming: 3 bases; J trimming: 3 bases; junction bases outside the gene matches: 5. Germline assignment: CDR1 SGHTS and CDR2 YDEGEE. DNA for the CDR3: TGTGCCAGCAGCTCCATGGGACAGGGAACAGATACGCAGTATTTT. Protein: CASSSMGQGTDTQYF. The complete variable domain, with remaining parts taken from reference TRBV5-8 and TRBJ2-3, reads EAGVTQSPTHLIKTRGQQATLRCSPISGHTSVYWYQQALGLGLQFLLWYDEGEERNRGNFPPRFSGRQFPNYSSELNVNALELEDSALYLCASSSMGQGTDTQYFGPGTRLTVL.

J is TRBJ2-1 and V is TRBV7-9, with D perhaps matching TRBD1 (6 bases). The CDR3 extends over 15 amino acids. The germline V gene encodes CDR1 SEHNR and CDR2 FQNEAQ (reference sequence). Trimming left V 1 base short and J 4 bases short, with 11 bases between. CDR3: CASSLGQGKYNEQFF. In nucleotides, the CDR3 is TGTGCCAGCAGCTTAGGGCAGGGGAAGTACAATGAGCAGTTCTTC.

The J gene is TRBJ1-6, the V gene TRBV7-2; 8 bases are shared with TRBD1. With V trimmed by 6 bases and J by 5 bases, 6 bases remained unmatched. The V gene's germline CDR1 is SGHTA and CDR2 FQGNSA. The CDR3 has 15 amino acids. This CDR3 is CASSLDRADNSPLHF. The CDR3 DNA follows: TGTGCCAGCAGTCTGGACAGGGCCGATAATTCACCCCTCCACTTT.

V is TRBV6-1 and J is TRBJ2-7; D not certain. Germline CDR1 reads MNHNS; CDR2 reads SASEGT. The CDR3 totals 11 residues. The germline V and J ends were trimmed by 8 bases and 5 bases, with 10 bases remaining between them. CDR3 in DNA: TGTGCCAGCTATAAAGAAAACGAGCAGTACTTC. Residues: CASYKENEQYF.

As DNA, the CDR3 is TGTGCCAGCAGTCCTTTGAACACTGAAGCTTTCTTT. This sequence encodes CASSPLNTEAFF. This chain links TRBV6-6 with TRBJ1-1; D remains unclear. V shed 5 bases and J shed 0 bases, with 4 bases lying between them. The CDR3 is 12 residues long. Germline lookup yields CDR1 MNHNY and CDR2 SVGAGI (reference sequence).

The V and J genes are TRBV27 and TRBJ2-5; D gene unclear. The germline CDR1 and CDR2 sequences are MNHEY and SMNVEV (reference sequence). V lost 5 bases and J 2 bases, leaving 15 bases between the germline ends. The length of the CDR3 is 15 residues. The CDR3 DNA reads as TGTGCCAGCAGTCCGTTAGGCAGTGTGCAAGAGACCCAGTACTTC. Encoded protein: CASSPLGSVQETQYF.

This chain joins TRBV30 and TRBJ1-5, with no clear D. The CDR3 length is 15 residues. Looked up from germline, CDR1 is GTSNPN and CDR2 is SVGIG (reference sequence). V was trimmed by 0 bases and J by 4 bases, leaving 13 bases between them. CDR3 DNA: TGTGCCTGGAGTGTAGGTAGCAGCCGAAATCAGCCCCAGCATTTT. Encoded protein: CAWSVGSSRNQPQHF.

The DNA of the CDR3 is TGTGCCAGTAGTATAGTGGCGGGGCCTGGGGAGACCCAGTACTTC. Protein sequence: CASSIVAGPGETQYF. The V call is TRBV19, the J call TRBJ2-5; possibly TRBD2 for D (6 bases). This CDR3 spans 15 amino acids. Looked up from germline, CDR1 is LNHDA and CDR2 is SQIVND (reference sequence). Trimming pared 1 base from V and 5 bases from J, leaving 14 bases between.

The chain is built from TRBV29-1 and TRBJ2-7, with D unresolved. The CDR3 covers 13 residues. Trimming shortened V by 0 bases and J by 5 bases, and 11 bases separated the two germline ends. Germline V gives CDR1 SQVTM, CDR2 ANQGSEA. The CDR3 sequence: CSVEDRGVHEQYF. The CDR3 nucleotides are TGCAGCGTTGAAGATCGTGGAGTCCACGAGCAGTACTTC.

The CDR3 here is CASSWREGETQYF. The CDR3 DNA reads TGTGCCAGCAGTTGGAGGGAAGGGGAGACCCAGTACTTC. The chain employs TRBV2 and TRBJ2-5; tentative D call: TRBD2 (6 bases). The V gene's germline CDR1 is SNHLY and CDR2 FYNNEI. This CDR3 region has 13 residues. V was pared by 5 bases and J by 5 bases, with 12 bases between. Supplemented by reference TRBV2 and TRBJ2-5, the full variable domain reads EPEVTQTPSHQVTQMGQEVILRCVPISNHLYFYWYRQILGQKVEFLVSFYNNEISEKSEIFDDQFSVERPDGSNFTLKIRSTKLEDSAMYFCASSWREGETQYFGPGTRLLVL.

This chain links TRBV2 with TRBJ1-4; D not resolved. Germline V CDR1 and CDR2: SNHLY, FYNNEI. The length of the CDR3 is 14 residues. Trimming removed 4 bases from V and 0 bases from J, with 6 bases in between. This CDR3 reads CASSGVATNEKLFF. The CDR3 DNA reads as TGTGCCAGCAGTGGGGTTGCAACTAATGAAAAACTGTTTTTT.

The gene calls are TRBV6-1 and TRBJ1-5, with D possibly TRBD1 on 5 matching bases. The germline V gene has CDR1 MNHNS and CDR2 SASEGT. V was trimmed by 5 bases and J by 2 bases, leaving 13 bases between them. The CDR3 contains 15 residues. The CDR3 nucleotides read TGTGCCAGCAGTCGGGACCACCAGCGCAATCAGCCCCAGCATTTT. Its translation is CASSRDHQRNQPQHF.

The sample holds a few counts of this clone. The chain employs TRBV21-1 and TRBJ2-7; the table's D gene call, TRBD1, was not cross checked with the DNA. TRBV21-1 is a listed pseudogene. The CDR3 is made up of 16 amino acids. The CDR3 here is CASSKPRTGGSYEQYF. The DNA of the CDR3 is TGTGCCAGCAGCAAACCCCGGACAGGGGGGTCCTACGAGCAGTACTTC.

The chain couples TRBV7-8 to TRBJ2-7; 7 nucleotides agree with TRBD1. There are 15 residues in the CDR3. Germline CDR1 SGHVS, CDR2 FQNEAQ. V was clipped by 2 bases and J by 3 bases; unmatched bases: 7. CDR3 DNA: TGTGCCAGCAGCTTACGACAGGGCCCGAGCTACGAGCAGTACTTC. This translates into CASSLRQGPSYEQYF. The full variable domain, its missing parts supplied by reference TRBV7-8 and TRBJ2-7, is GAGVSQSPRYKVAKRGQDVALRCDPISGHVSLFWYQQALGQGPEFLTYFQNEAQLDKSGLPSDRFFAERPEGSVSTLKIQRTQQEDSAVYLCASSLRQGPSYEQYFGPGTRLTVT.